The 27 T cell receptor beta chains given below trace back to one sample, sequenced in a study of T-cell memory formation after mild COVID-19. One entry per CDR3 protein results from TCRdb running MiXCR on the 5' RACE reads. The sample comprises about 14,000 distinct CDR3 sequences, 9.5% to 15% of which are singletons, and approximately 53% rests with the top ten. The material sequenced was PBMCs or a T cell subset sorted from them (not recorded which). Receptor source: an adult woman who had mild COVID-19 (a few samples of this study predate the infection). Cell type and time point are not known.

This clonotype was counted at least ten times. The chain uses TRBV20-1 and TRBJ1-2, with 8 bases fitting TRBD1. Per the germline V gene, CDR1 is DFQATT and CDR2 is SNEGSKA (reference sequence). V gave up 3 bases and J gave up 4 bases; unmatched junction bases: 7. The CDR3 contains 14 residues. CDR3 DNA sequence: TGCAGTGCTAGTATTTCAGGGGGCGGCTATGGCTACACCTTC. The encoded protein is CSASISGGGYGYTF.

This clonotype was seen at least ten times. The V call is TRBV4-2, the J call TRBJ2-2; 8 nucleotides align to TRBD2. This CDR3 is built from 16 residues. Trimming took 0 bases from V and 4 from J; bases not matched to a gene: 4. Germline values: CDR1 LGHNA, CDR2 YNFKEQ. This CDR3 reads CASSQEGLASTGELFF. The CDR3 nucleotides are TGTGCCAGCAGCCAAGAAGGACTAGCAAGCACCGGGGAGCTGTTTTTT.

This clonotype was seen at least ten times. The gene calls are TRBV7-2 and TRBJ1-2, with D maybe TRBD1 (5 bases). This CDR3 comprises 15 residues. Germline V gene data show CDR1 as SGHTA and CDR2 as FQGNSA. Trimming took 2 bases from V and 0 from J, leaving 10 bases between them. The CDR3 protein is CASSLPGTSNYGYTF. The CDR3 bases are TGTGCCAGCAGCTTACCAGGGACCTCTAACTATGGCTACACCTTC.

This clonotype was counted at least ten times. The chain couples TRBV4-1 to TRBJ2-5; 8 bases map to TRBD2. The germline V gene encodes CDR1 MGHRA and CDR2 YSYEKL. V lost 2 bases to trimming and J lost 4 bases; unmatched junction nucleotides: 0. The CDR3 extends over 13 amino acids. The CDR3 nucleotides are TGCGCCAGCAGCCAACTAGCGGGAGAGACCCAGTACTTC. Translating it yields CASSQLAGETQYF.

This clonotype was seen ten or more times. The V and J genes are TRBV6-2 or TRBV6-3 and TRBJ1-5; 8 bases agree with TRBD1. V trimming: 4 bases; J trimming: 6 bases; junction bases outside the gene matches: 8. This CDR3 is built from 15 residues. Germline values: CDR1 MNHEY, CDR2 SVGEGT. The CDR3 region has the DNA TGTGCCAGCAGTTCAGACAGGGGTTGGTTTCAGCCCCAGCATTTT. Its protein is CASSSDRGWFQPQHF.

This clonotype appeared many times. This rearrangement joins TRBV2 to TRBJ1-4; D ambiguous. The CDR3 has 14 amino acids. Trimming took off 3 bases at V and 7 bases at J, with 12 bases between the two ends. In germline, CDR1 is SNHLY, CDR2 FYNNEI. CDR3 DNA sequence: TGTGCCAGCAGTGACGAAGGGTTCGGTGAAAAACTGTTTTTT. This sequence encodes CASSDEGFGEKLFF.

This clonotype was found many times. J is TRBJ1-1 and V is TRBV18; D may be TRBD1 (5 bases). V was clipped by 3 bases and J by 3 bases, with 11 bases between them. Per the germline V gene, CDR1 is KGHSH and CDR2 is LQKENI. The CDR3 extends over 14 amino acids. Here the CDR3 reads CASSPIDSHTEAFF. The CDR3 DNA is TGTGCCAGCTCACCGATAGACAGCCACACTGAAGCTTTCTTT. The full variable domain, completed using reference TRBV18 and TRBJ1-1, is NAGVMQNPRHLVRRRGQEARLRCSPMKGHSHVYWYRQLPEEGLKFMVYLQKENIIDESGMPKERFSAEFPKEGPSILRIQQVVRGDSAAYFCASSPIDSHTEAFFGQGTRLTVV.

This clonotype was counted many times. The chain joins TRBV18 to TRBJ2-1, with D unclear. CDR3 length: 13 amino acids. Germline-derived CDR1 and CDR2 are KGHSH and LQKENI. Trimming took 3 bases from V and 5 from J, leaving 8 bases between them. The CDR3 protein is CASSPRSDNEQFF. CDR3 DNA sequence: TGTGCCAGCTCACCTAGGTCCGACAATGAGCAGTTCTTC.

This clonotype was observed many times. The chain employs TRBV5-1 and TRBJ1-2, with 7 bases that match TRBD1. Germline CDR1 is SGHRS and CDR2 is YFSETQ. The CDR3 sequence is 15 residues long. The trim removed 5 bases at V and 1 base at J, leaving 8 bases unmatched. The CDR3 region is CASRPQGEVNYGYTF. The CDR3 nucleotides read TGCGCCAGCAGACCTCAGGGGGAGGTTAACTATGGCTACACCTTC.

At least ten counts were recorded for this clonotype. The chain carries TRBV25-1 and TRBJ1-4; possible D gene TRBD1, 5 bases. CDR1 and CDR2 (germline): MGHDK, SYGVNS. The ends were cut back, 2 bases at V and 0 bases at J, with 13 bases in the middle. The CDR3 sequence is 17 residues long. The chain's CDR3 is CASSEPRGGATNEKLFF. The CDR3 region has the DNA TGTGCCAGCAGTGAACCCCGGGGAGGGGCAACTAATGAAAAACTGTTTTTT.

This clonotype was observed at least ten times. The chain joins TRBV30 to TRBJ1-4, with 11 bases that match TRBD1. The CDR3 has 14 amino acids. V was pared by 3 bases and J by 8 bases, with 5 bases of the junction left unmatched. Germline V lookup: CDR1 GTSNPN, CDR2 SVGIG (reference sequence). The CDR3 protein is CAWSLGQGVEKLFF. The CDR3 nucleotides read TGTGCCTGGAGCCTGGGACAGGGGGTCGAAAAACTGTTTTTT.

The sample holds many counts of this clonotype. The chain couples TRBV7-9 to TRBJ1-1, with D perhaps matching TRBD1 (5 bases). There are 12 residues in the CDR3. CDR1 is SEHNR, CDR2 FQNEAQ, per germline (reference sequence). The V gene lost 5 bases and the J gene lost 7 bases, with 11 bases spanning the gap. The CDR3 reads CASSPRQLEAFF. CDR3 nucleotide sequence: TGTGCCAGCAGCCCAAGACAGCTTGAAGCTTTCTTT.

This clonotype was counted ten times or more. The chain carries TRBV11-2 and TRBJ1-1; a weak D match, TRBD1 (6 bases). CDR1 is SGHAT and CDR2 is FQNNGV in the germline V gene. This CDR3 spans 12 amino acids. The V end was cut by 5 bases, the J end by 10 bases, with 14 bases between. This CDR3 reads CASSAQGRRAFF. In DNA form, the CDR3 reads TGTGCCAGCAGCGCCCAGGGGAGGAGAGCTTTCTTT.

This clonotype is medium-sized within its sample. The rearrangement uses TRBV7-2 and TRBJ2-5; D may be TRBD2 (5 bases). The CDR3 is 14 residues long. With 1 base removed from V and 7 bases from J, the gap between germline ends came to 13 bases. Germline V CDR1 and CDR2: SGHTA, FQGNSA. The DNA for the CDR3 is TGTGCCAGCAGCTTAGACCGGGGTGGGCGGACCCAGTACTTC. It specifies CASSLDRGGRTQYF.

This clonotype appeared many times. CDR3 amino acids: CSARDQVLVIGNEQFF. CDR3 coding DNA: TGCAGTGCTAGAGATCAGGTACTAGTGATTGGCAATGAGCAGTTCTTC. The J gene is TRBJ2-1, the V gene TRBV20-1; TRBD2 might be the D (5 bases). CDR1 DFQATT and CDR2 SNEGSKA come from the germline V gene (reference sequence). There are 16 residues in the CDR3. Trimming removed 0 bases from V and 6 bases from J, with 18 bases in between.

The V call is TRBV6-1, the J call TRBJ2-7, with 9 bases aligning to TRBD1. CDR3 size: 16 residues. The ends lost 6 bases at V and 2 bases at J; junction bases unmatched: 11. CDR1 and CDR2 (germline): MNHNS, SASEGT. CDR3 DNA: TGTGCCAGCAGATACGCCGCGACAGGGGGGCCCTACGAGCAGTACTTC. Its translation is CASRYAATGGPYEQYF.

In its sample, this clonotype was seen many times. The chain links TRBV5-5 to TRBJ2-5; the D gene is possibly TRBD1 (7 bases). The CDR3 length is 16 residues. V was cut by 2 bases and J by 2 bases, with 16 bases left in between. Germline values: CDR1 SGHKS, CDR2 YYEKEE (reference sequence). CDR3 DNA: TGTGCCAGCAGCTTAGGGCCGACAGGGAGGCAAGAGACCCAGTACTTC. This encodes CASSLGPTGRQETQYF.

The CDR3 region is CAWSVYLISSGANVLTF. In DNA form, the CDR3 reads TGTGCCTGGAGTGTCTACCTGATATCCTCTGGGGCCAACGTCCTGACTTTC. The J gene is TRBJ2-6, the V gene TRBV30; D gene uncertain. Trimming cost V 0 bases and J 0 bases, with 12 bases left between them. The V gene's germline CDR1 is GTSNPN and CDR2 SVGIG (reference sequence). The CDR3 sequence is 17 residues long.

In this sample, this clonotype turned up many times. This chain uses TRBV29-1 with TRBJ2-4; D gene ambiguous. Trimming stripped 7 bases from V and 0 bases from J, with 19 bases between. CDR3 length: 16 amino acids. Per the germline V gene, CDR1 is SQVTM and CDR2 is ANQGSEA. CDR3 protein: CSARIGWNLAKNIQYF. In DNA form, the CDR3 reads TGCAGCGCAAGGATTGGATGGAACCTAGCCAAAAACATTCAGTACTTC.

This clonotype appeared many times. The CDR3 region has the DNA TGCAGCGTTCCCGGGACAGGGGACCACAATGAGCAGTTCTTC. This gives the protein CSVPGTGDHNEQFF. The genes are TRBV29-1 and TRBJ2-1; TRBD1 agrees at 10 bases. Germline V gene lookup returns CDR1 SQVTM and CDR2 ANQGSEA. The CDR3 extends over 14 amino acids. The J segment lost 5 bases and the V segment lost 5 bases, leaving 6 bases of the junction unmatched.

This clonotype was seen at least ten times. The rearrangement links TRBV5-1 to TRBJ2-2; unclear D gene. Germline V gives CDR1 SGHRS, CDR2 YFSETQ. V was pared by 3 bases and J by 4 bases, with 7 bases between. This CDR3 contains 13 residues. CDR3 protein: CASSSRPTGELFF. CDR3 sequence (DNA): TGCGCCAGCAGCTCGCGCCCCACCGGGGAGCTGTTTTTT.

This clonotype showed up many times. The chain has TRBV5-1 and TRBJ2-3; no definite D call. Trimming left V 2 bases short and J 2 bases short, with 3 bases between. Germline V gene data show CDR1 as SGHRS and CDR2 as YFSETQ. The length of the CDR3 is 12 residues. This CDR3 reads CASSFSTDTQYF. In DNA, the CDR3 is TGCGCCAGCAGCTTCTCCACAGATACGCAGTATTTT.

The chain employs TRBV15 and TRBJ2-5; the match to TRBD1 covers 9 bases. The CDR3 consists of 16 residues. Germline V lookup: CDR1 LNHNV, CDR2 YYDKDF (reference sequence). V shed 2 bases, J shed 5 bases, and the junction held 9 bases outside the gene matches. This chain's CDR3 is CATSRRTGGTGETQYF. CDR3 nucleotide sequence: TGTGCCACCAGCAGAAGAACAGGGGGCACTGGGGAGACCCAGTACTTC.

This clonotype has a count of ten or more. This chain links TRBV5-6 with TRBJ2-1; unclear D gene. This CDR3 is built from 15 residues. V gave up 5 bases and J gave up 0 bases, with 12 bases separating them. CDR1 and CDR2 from the germline V gene are SGHDT and YYEEEE. The CDR3 protein is CASRSMQSSYNEQFF. CDR3 in DNA: TGTGCCAGCAGATCCATGCAGAGCTCCTACAATGAGCAGTTCTTC.

This clonotype is deemed medium-sized. The genes are TRBV5-1 and TRBJ2-3; no definite D call. The length of the CDR3 is 14 residues. V was shortened by 0 bases and J by 0 bases, with 5 bases between the two germline ends. CDR1 and CDR2 (germline): SGHRS, YFSETQ. As DNA, the CDR3 is TGCGCCAGCAGCTTGGGTCTGAGCACAGATACGCAGTATTTT. Translating it yields CASSLGLSTDTQYF.

This clonotype was observed at least ten times. V is TRBV7-2 and J is TRBJ1-2, with a tentative D call TRBD1 (5 bases). Germline CDR1 SGHTA, CDR2 FQGNSA. This CDR3 is built from 13 residues. Trimming removed 3 bases from V and 2 bases from J, with 7 bases in between. The CDR3 region is CASSFGGNYGYTF. The CDR3 region has the DNA TGTGCCAGCAGCTTCGGGGGAAACTATGGCTACACCTTC.

This clonotype was observed many times. The chain employs TRBV29-1 and TRBJ2-7; 9 bases fit TRBD1. With V trimmed by 6 bases and J by 5 bases, 14 bases remained unmatched. From germline, CDR1 is SQVTM and CDR2 ANQGSEA. The CDR3 is made up of 15 amino acids. CDR3 coding DNA: TGCAGCGTCCCTCCCGAACCGGGACAGGGAAACGAGCAGTACTTC. This translates into CSVPPEPGQGNEQYF.